This is a list of T cell receptor beta chains from one sample in a study of identical twins. TCRdb redid the calling of the 5' RACE reads with MiXCR, one entry per CDR3 protein. The top ten hold under 15% of the sample, which has about 720,000 distinct CDR3 sequences, approximately 18% seen once. This sample was shared with a second study, whose subject was T cells expressing NK-cell markers.

Sequenced: PBMCs. Receptors originate from a woman between 18 and 29 years old in good health. Each CDR3 is given with its conserved first and last residue. A D gene is named only where the DNA matches it firmly. Size is omitted from some rows. Given values are once, few, many or a class for expanded clones.

D	length	V	size	J	DNA	CDR3
TRBD1	17	TRBV11-2	-	TRBJ2-7	TGTGCCAGCAGCTTAGATGGGTGGAAGACAGGGCGGAACGAGCAGTACTTC	CASSLDGWKTGRNEQYF
-	12	TRBV20-1	-	TRBJ2-7	TGCAGTGCTAGGACTACCGTCGAACCGCAGTACTTC	CSARTTVEPQYF
TRBD1	15	TRBV7-3	few	TRBJ2-3	TGTGCCAGCAGCCGACAGGGGGGTAACACAGATACGCAGTATTTT	CASSRQGGNTDTQYF
-	14	TRBV20-1	few	TRBJ2-5	TGCAGTGCTAGAGGTCGGGGGGCTCGAGAGACCCAGTACTTC	CSARGRGARETQYF
TRBD1	15	TRBV2	few	TRBJ2-7	TGTGCCAGCAGATCAAGTACAGGGGCCCTCTACGAGCAGTACTTC	CASRSSTGALYEQYF
-	13	TRBV2	-	TRBJ2-7	TGTGCCAGCATTGACCAAGGAGGGGCAGAGCAGTACTTC	CASIDQGGAEQYF
TRBD1	15	TRBV5-1	few	TRBJ1-3	TGCGCCAGCAGCGCGACAGGGCTCTCTGGAAACACCATATATTTT	CASSATGLSGNTIYF
-	14	TRBV9	few	TRBJ2-7	TGTGCCAGCAGCGTGCAGGACACTTCCTACGAGCAGTACTTC	CASSVQDTSYEQYF
-	14	TRBV7-2	few	TRBJ1-1	TGTGCCAGCAGCTTACCAGGGGTAAACACTGAAGCTTTCTTT	CASSLPGVNTEAFF
-	12	TRBV29-1	-	TRBJ2-7	TGCAGCGTTGGTGGCCCTGGCCACGAGCAGTACTTC	CSVGGPGHEQYF
TRBD1	15	TRBV27	few	TRBJ2-2	TGTGCCAGCAGGCGGACAGGGACGAACACCGGGGAGCTGTTTTTT	CASRRTGTNTGELFF
-	14	TRBV7-6	-	TRBJ1-1	TGTGCCAGCACCTCGGGGGGGCTGGGCACTGAAGCTTTCTTT	CASTSGGLGTEAFF
TRBD2	17	TRBV6-5	-	TRBJ2-3	TGTGCCAGCAGTTACCCTCTCGGAGCGGGAGATACTGTGACGCAGTATTTT	CASSYPLGAGDTVTQYF
-	17	TRBV7-6	-	TRBJ2-1	TGTGCCAGCAGCCCAACCCTTGGGCGGAGCTCCTACAATGAGCAGTTCTTC	CASSPTLGRSSYNEQFF
-	15	TRBV20-1	-	TRBJ2-7	TGCAGTGCTACCCCCTATAGGGGGTTGTGGTACGAGCAGTACTTC	CSATPYRGLWYEQYF
TRBD1	15	TRBV20-1	few	TRBJ1-1	TGCAGTGCGTGGAGGGAAGGGGGCTTGAACACTGAAGCTTTCTTT	CSAWREGGLNTEAFF
TRBD1	16	TRBV7-8	many	TRBJ1-5	TGTGCCAGCAGCTTAGTCGGGGGACAGTTAAACCAGCCCCAGCATTTT	CASSLVGGQLNQPQHF
TRBD1	15	TRBV5-6	few	TRBJ2-3	TGTGCCAGCAGTTCCCGGACAGGGTGGACAGATACGCAGTATTTT	CASSSRTGWTDTQYF
-	13	TRBV20-1	few	TRBJ2-7	TGCAGTGCCACCCCGGACAGTTCCTACGAGCAGTACTTC	CSATPDSSYEQYF
TRBD1	18	TRBV10-3	many	TRBJ1-2	TGTGCCATCAGTGAAATTGGGGACAGGGGGTCAGGAAACTATGGCTACACCTTC	CAISEIGDRGSGNYGYTF
-	14	TRBV5-1	once	TRBJ2-1	TGCGCCAGCAGCTACCCGGGACTCCGCAATGAGCAGTTCTTC	CASSYPGLRNEQFF
-	14	TRBV7-9	few	TRBJ2-1	TGTGCCAGCAGCTTAGAAATGTTACGAGATGAGCAGTTCTTC	CASSLEMLRDEQFF
-	14	TRBV12-3/TRBV12-4	few	TRBJ2-4	TGTGCCAGCGTGAAGGGTCCGGCCAAAAACATTCAGTACTTC	CASVKGPAKNIQYF
TRBD1	15	TRBV11-2	-	TRBJ1-2	TGTGCCAGCAGCTTAGTTGGGACAGGGGACTATGGCTACACCTTC	CASSLVGTGDYGYTF